This TCR beta chain emerged from a study of cytomegalovirus exposure and HLA in healthy donors. Unrecorded immune exposure was likely among donors, who were nominally healthy when sampled. The V gene's germline CDR1 is SQVTM and CDR2 ANQGSEA. This CDR3 is built from 16 residues. The trim removed 1 base at V and 5 bases at J, leaving 12 bases unmatched. Both 60 Vbeta primers and 13 Jbeta primers went into the PCR. TCRdb's copy holds only in-frame clones and misses some; the assay was immunoSEQ multiplex PCR. The sample comprises roughly 180,000 clones, approximately 80% of which are singletons, and 0.75% to 0.8% rests with the top ten.

The sequence was collected from a female donor in good health and CMV-seronegative. The specimen was PBMCs. J is TRBJ1-1 and V is TRBV29-1; 8 bases agree with TRBD1. CDR3 sequence: CSVEGGSRTGITEAFF. The DNA of the CDR3 is TGCAGCGTTGAAGGGGGTTCTAGGACAGGGATAACTGAAGCTTTCTTT.